One sample yielded the 21 T cell receptor beta chains listed below, sequenced in a study of T cell changes during pregnancy in multiple sclerosis (dated by TCRdb to the late 2010s). The library was obtained by the immunoSEQ multiplex PCR assay. TCRdb's version of the immuneACCESS table is confined to in-frame rearrangements and falls short of the full clone set. An unresolved V gene accounts for under half of the shortfall where checked; the remainder is of unknown origin. In this sample the table shows 55,000 to 75,000 clones, around 91% of which occur a single time. The ten most abundant clones make up over 1% of the sample. The sample in question was peripheral blood, obtained after pregnancy. Receptors originate from a female donor in good health, enrolled as a control in a pregnancy study.

The chain is built from TRBV20-1 and TRBJ1-1, with no clear D. The CDR3 sequence is 11 residues long. Trimming removed 2 bases at V and 1 base at J, with 2 bases between. The germline V gene has CDR1 DFQATT and CDR2 SNEGSKA (reference sequence). The DNA of the CDR3 is TGCAGTGCTAGACAGAACACTGAAGCTTTCTTT. As protein: CSARQNTEAFF.

The chain recombines TRBV19 with TRBJ1-1, with D perhaps matching TRBD1 (6 bases). The V end was cut by 1 base, the J end by 7 bases, with 10 bases between. This CDR3 has 13 amino acids. Germline CDR1 LNHDA, CDR2 SQIVND (reference sequence). The CDR3 DNA is TGTGCCAGTAGTATAGCAGGGGCCGGTGAAGCTTTCTTT. Amino acids: CASSIAGAGEAFF.

V is TRBV6-4 and J is TRBJ1-4; D is undetermined. The CDR3 is 13 residues long. Between the trimmed V and J ends, which lost 5 bases and 0 bases, there was a span of 4 bases. Per germline, CDR1 MRHNA and CDR2 SNTAGT. The CDR3 DNA is TGTGCCAGCAGTTCAGCAACTAATGAAAAACTGTTTTTT. Protein product: CASSSATNEKLFF.

This clone was recorded a few times. This sequence joins TRBV27 and TRBJ1-5; TRBD1 is a possible D gene (6 bases). This CDR3 comprises 14 residues. Germline CDR1 is MNHEY and CDR2 is SMNVEV (reference sequence). The V end was cut by 5 bases, the J end by 4 bases, with 12 bases between. The CDR3 here is CASSTGLGNQPQHF. The CDR3 DNA is TGTGCCAGCAGTACAGGGTTAGGGAATCAGCCCCAGCATTTT.

V and J are TRBV2 and TRBJ1-2; maybe TRBD1 (5 bases). Trimming cost V 6 bases and J 2 bases, with 16 bases left between them. Germline values: CDR1 SNHLY, CDR2 FYNNEI. The CDR3 covers 15 residues. The DNA for the CDR3 is TGTGCCAGCAGAGGGGACTCTGTAACCAACTATGGCTACACCTTC. Residues: CASRGDSVTNYGYTF.

V gene TRBV5-1 combines with J gene TRBJ1-1, with 7 bases lining up with TRBD1. The CDR3 contains 17 residues. Unmatched junction bases numbered 9, after V lost 1 base and J lost 0 bases. CDR1 and CDR2 (germline): SGHRS, YFSETQ. The CDR3 sequence: CASSLTKAGTVNTEAFF. The CDR3 nucleotides read TGCGCCAGCAGCTTGACCAAAGCCGGGACAGTGAACACTGAAGCTTTCTTT.

The CDR3 spells CASSVDWGRGYGYTF. Written as DNA, the CDR3 is TGTGCCAGCAGCGTAGATTGGGGGCGCGGGTATGGCTACACCTTC. The chain carries TRBV9 and TRBJ1-2; D perhaps matches TRBD1 (6 bases). There are 15 residues in the CDR3. The germline gives CDR1 SGDLS, CDR2 YYNGEE. Trimming took 0 bases from V and 5 from J, leaving 14 bases between them.

This sequence joins TRBV4-3 and TRBJ1-6; a weak D match, TRBD1 (6 bases). The CDR3 contains 14 residues. Germline V gene sequence: CDR1 LGHNA, CDR2 YSLEER. V lost 5 bases to trimming and J lost 10 bases, with 15 bases between them. The CDR3 DNA follows: TGCGCCAGCAGCGATAGAACAGGGAAATCACCCCTCCACTTT. The encoded protein is CASSDRTGKSPLHF.

J is TRBJ2-1 and V is TRBV4-1; 10 bases align to TRBD2. Germline trimming cut 4 bases from V and 8 bases from J; bases unmatched to any gene: 8. The CDR3 is 15 amino acids. Per the germline V gene, CDR1 is MGHRA and CDR2 is YSYEKL. The CDR3 loop is CASSPQRGGLDEQFF. The CDR3 nucleotides are TGCGCCAGCAGCCCCCAGCGGGGGGGTTTGGATGAGCAGTTCTTC.

The chain uses TRBV5-6 and TRBJ2-3; 7 nucleotides match TRBD2. Germline V gene lookup returns CDR1 SGHDT and CDR2 YYEEEE. The CDR3 totals 12 residues. Trimming removed 4 bases from V and 9 bases from J; junction bases left unmatched: 5. In DNA, the CDR3 is TGTGCCAGCAGCCAAGGGGAGGGGACGCAGTATTTT. Translation: CASSQGEGTQYF. Full variable domain (rest looked up from reference TRBV5-6 and TRBJ2-3): DAGVTQSPTHLIKTRGQQVTLRCSPKSGHDTVSWYQQALGQGPQFIFQYYEEEERQRGNFPDRFSGHQFPNYSSELNVNALLLGDSALYLCASSQGEGTQYFGPGTRLTVL.

The V and J genes are TRBV7-2 and TRBJ2-1, with D possibly TRBD1 on 5 matching bases. With 5 bases removed from V and 6 bases from J, the gap between germline ends came to 8 bases. Germline values: CDR1 SGHTA, CDR2 FQGNSA. There are 12 residues in the CDR3. The CDR3 DNA follows: TGTGCCAGCAGCAGCAGGGTCAATGAGCAGTTCTTC. Amino acid sequence: CASSSRVNEQFF.

This chain links TRBV29-1 with TRBJ2-1; possible D gene TRBD1, 6 bases. Per the germline V gene, CDR1 is SQVTM and CDR2 is ANQGSEA. Trimming took off 1 base at V and 3 bases at J, with 10 bases between the two ends. The CDR3 loop spans 14 amino acids. The CDR3 DNA reads as TGCAGCGTTGAAGGCACAGGGAACTACAATGAGCAGTTCTTC. This translates into CSVEGTGNYNEQFF.

The chain couples TRBV4-3 to TRBJ2-6, with D tentatively TRBD2 (5 bases). This CDR3 has 17 amino acids. The V end was cut by 0 bases, the J end by 0 bases, with 9 bases between. The germline V gene encodes CDR1 LGHNA and CDR2 YSLEER. The CDR3 DNA reads as TGCGCCAGCAGCCAAGATTCCGGGGACTCTGGGGCCAACGTCCTGACTTTC. Translation: CASSQDSGDSGANVLTF.

This clone showed up just a few times. The chain recombines TRBV10-3 with TRBJ1-6; D uncertain. The CDR3 extends over 14 amino acids. The germline V gene has CDR1 ENHRY and CDR2 SYGVKD. Deletions cut 4 bases from V and 5 bases from J, with 9 bases between. Here the CDR3 DNA reads TGTGCCATCAGTGCCGAGGGCAATAATTCACCCCTCCACTTT. Encoded protein: CAISAEGNNSPLHF.

The chain has TRBV12-5 and TRBJ1-2, with a possible D match to TRBD1 (6 bases). CDR1 and CDR2 from the germline V gene are LGHNT and FRNRAP. The CDR3 contains 14 residues. The V and J ends lost 5 bases and 4 bases respectively, with 14 bases between them. The DNA for the CDR3 is TGTGCTAGTGGTCCAAGCAGGGGCGTCTATGGCTACACCTTC. Translation: CASGPSRGVYGYTF.

This chain links TRBV10-3 with TRBJ2-2, with 11 bases matching TRBD2. Trimming cost V 6 bases and J 0 bases; bases outside gene matches: 3. The CDR3 covers 16 residues. Per germline, CDR1 ENHRY and CDR2 SYGVKD. Here the CDR3 DNA reads TGTGCCATCAGCCAGGGACTAGCGGCGAACACCGGGGAGCTGTTTTTT. Its translation: CAISQGLAANTGELFF.

The chain links TRBV18 to TRBJ2-7, with 11 bases lining up with TRBD1. Germline V lookup: CDR1 KGHSH, CDR2 LQKENI. Germline trimming cut 3 bases from V and 0 bases from J; bases unmatched to any gene: 13. The CDR3 runs to 19 residues. As DNA, the CDR3 is TGTGCCAGCTCACCTATTCCCGGGACAGGGGGACAAAGCTCCTACGAGCAGTACTTC. This sequence encodes CASSPIPGTGGQSSYEQYF.

The J gene is TRBJ2-1, the V gene TRBV9; a possible D gene is TRBD1 (6 bases). The CDR3 totals 16 residues. Trimming removed 4 bases from V and 4 bases from J, with 18 bases in between. Germline V gives CDR1 SGDLS, CDR2 YYNGEE. The DNA of the CDR3 is TGTGCCAGCAGCTCCACCGGGACAAAAGTTTACAATGAGCAGTTCTTC. Amino acids: CASSSTGTKVYNEQFF.

The genes are TRBV9 and TRBJ2-7; D is possibly TRBD1 (6 bases). The CDR3 is 13 residues long. Germline lookup yields CDR1 SGDLS and CDR2 YYNGEE. Trimming stripped 4 bases from V and 3 bases from J, with 11 bases between. CDR3 DNA: TGTGCCAGCAGCCCGGGACATCTCTACGAGCAGTACTTC. Translating gives CASSPGHLYEQYF.

This clone came up once. This sequence joins TRBV6-1 and TRBJ2-3; TRBD1 is a possible D gene (5 bases). Trimming removed 3 bases from V and 1 base from J, with 11 bases in between. This CDR3 has 15 amino acids. From germline, CDR1 is MNHNS and CDR2 SASEGT. The CDR3 here is CASSEIGVGTDTQYF. DNA for the CDR3: TGTGCCAGCAGTGAGATAGGGGTTGGCACAGATACGCAGTATTTT.

This chain joins TRBV27 and TRBJ2-7, with 7 bases aligning to TRBD1. Trimming cost V 5 bases and J 6 bases; bases outside gene matches: 13. This CDR3 spans 15 amino acids. Germline CDR1 reads MNHEY; CDR2 reads SMNVEV (reference sequence). The CDR3: CASSRGAGGSIEQYF. DNA of the CDR3: TGTGCCAGCAGTCGAGGGGCAGGGGGTTCAATCGAGCAGTACTTC.